This TCR beta chain was recovered during a study of blood T cells in healthy people across ages. Findings of the study overall: A greater number of naive CD4+ cells and higher diversity distinguished long-lived donors from aged donors.

Sample-barcoded 5' priming and a J-beta primer mix drove a second PCR of roughly 7 to 11 cycles. One entry per CDR3 protein, called by TCRdb with MiXCR from the 5' RACE reads. The sample holds fewer than 800,000 distinct CDR3 sequences; roughly 25% are singletons and the top ten take 9.4%. The CDR3 is made up of 18 amino acids. Trimming removed 6 bases from V and 8 bases from J; junction bases left unmatched: 19. Concerning this clonotype itself: As yet, its antigen is unknown.

These data are also associated with another study on T cells of mothers and their children. That paper notes: cDNA was made from all extracted RNA, about 1.5 ug per 15 ul. Each child contributed 3.1 million or so TCR beta CDR3 reads, while each mother contributed over 8 million. Slightly higher but non-significant overlap marked related mother-child pairs versus unrelated pairs.

What was sequenced was blood. The rearrangement joins TRBV12-3 or TRBV12-4 to TRBJ1-4; 9 bases match TRBD1. This TCR was sampled from a boy aged 5-17 years in good health. The CDR3 here is CASSPGQGIGDVEEKLFF. The CDR3 DNA reads TGTGCCAGCAGCCCCGGACAGGGGATCGGGGACGTTGAGGAAAAACTGTTTTTT.